The rows below give T cell receptor beta chains drawn from one sample of a study of a mutant IDH1 vaccine in newly diagnosed glioma. Measured with immunoSEQ multiplex PCR; TCRdb has only the in-frame clones, and not every one. The data contain about 36,000 clones, roughly 80% of them seen just once; the ten biggest clones take up around 15%. No antigens are known for them. The sample was peripheral blood mononuclear cells (PBMCs), taken from a glioma patient whose treatment included an IDH1 peptide vaccine. The source of these receptors is a woman between 25 and 40 years old with glioma. Some clones in this sample may be carry-over from other donors' samples. Both conserved end residues are part of each CDR3. A D gene is named only where the DNA matches it firmly. The size field is filled for only some rows; it gives once, few, many or a size class.

TRBV28,TRBJ2-7,.,.,CASSLGGNYEQYF,TGTGCCAGCAGTTTGGGCGGGAACTACGAGCAGTACTTC
TRBV19,TRBJ1-5,.,.,CASGPNQPQHF,TGTGCCAGTGGGCCCAATCAGCCCCAGCATTTT
TRBV11-2,TRBJ2-5,.,TRBD2,CASSLGTSGRETQYF,TGTGCCAGCAGCTTAGGGACTAGCGGGCGAGAGACCCAGTACTTC
TRBV30,TRBJ2-5,once,.,CAWESRSLKTQYF,TGTGCCTGGGAAAGCAGGTCTCTGAAGACCCAGTACTTC
TRBV5-4,TRBJ2-2,.,TRBD2,CASRFGGRAAGGELFF,TGTGCCAGCAGATTCGGCGGGAGGGCCGCGGGAGGGGAGCTGTTTTTT
TRBV10-1,TRBJ2-3,.,TRBD2,CASSPSSGGTDTQYF,TGCGCCAGCAGTCCTTCTAGCGGAGGCACAGATACGCAGTATTTT
TRBV7-9,TRBJ1-1,few,.,CASSLGLRVNTEAFF,TGTGCCAGCAGCTTAGGATTACGGGTGAACACTGAAGCTTTCTTT
TRBV23-1,TRBJ1-4,.,.,CASSQLISIRWDPTNEKLFF,TGCGCCAGCAGTCAATTGATCTCGATTAGGTGGGACCCAACTAATGAAAAACTGTTTTTT
TRBV4-1,TRBJ2-1,.,.,CASSQGVADLSYNEQFF,TGCGCCAGCAGCCAGGGAGTAGCGGACCTCTCCTACAATGAGCAGTTCTTC
TRBV7-6,TRBJ2-7,.,TRBD2,CASSPGGAGLAYEQYF,TGTGCCAGCAGCCCGGGAGGCGCAGGGCTGGCCTACGAGCAGTACTTC
TRBV7-2,TRBJ2-7,.,.,CASSRPGYEQYF,TGTGCCAGCAGCCGCCCTGGCTACGAGCAGTACTTC
TRBV19,TRBJ2-4,.,TRBD2,CASSMGLAGFIQYF,TGTGCCAGTAGTATGGGACTAGCGGGATTCATTCAGTACTTC
TRBV20-1,TRBJ2-3,.,.,CSAGRSDTQYF,TGCAGTGCAGGTCGTTCAGATACGCAGTATTTT
TRBV6-5,TRBJ2-1,.,TRBD2,CASSYEAGGADEQFF,TGTGCCAGCAGTTACGAAGCGGGAGGTGCAGATGAGCAGTTCTTC
TRBV5-4,TRBJ1-1,.,.,CASSSTGGVEAFF,TGTGCCAGCAGCTCCACCGGCGGGGTTGAAGCTTTCTTT
TRBV9,TRBJ2-7,.,TRBD2,CASSPGLAAYEQYF,TGTGCCAGCAGCCCGGGACTAGCGGCTTACGAGCAGTACTTC
TRBV19,TRBJ1-4,.,.,CASSLTEKLFF,TGTGCCAGTAGCCTAACTGAAAAACTGTTTTTT
TRBV7-3,TRBJ2-1,.,.,CASSSQIFGYDNEQFF,TGTGCCAGCAGCTCCCAAATCTTTGGGTATGACAATGAGCAGTTCTTC
TRBV7-2,TRBJ2-1,.,.,CASKFAVTYNEQFF,TGTGCCAGCAAGTTTGCGGTAACCTACAATGAGCAGTTCTTC
TRBV4-1,TRBJ2-2,.,TRBD2,CASSLSGGWDTGELFF,TGCGCCAGCAGCCTCTCGGGGGGATGGGACACCGGGGAGCTGTTTTTT
TRBV7-8,TRBJ2-5,.,TRBD1,CASSLVFFGTGSHQETQYF,TGTGCCAGCAGCTTAGTCTTTTTTGGGACAGGATCACACCAAGAGACCCAGTACTTC
TRBV9,TRBJ1-2,.,.,CASSGTKGYGYTF,TGTGCCAGCAGCGGCACAAAGGGCTATGGCTACACCTTC
TRBV2,TRBJ1-5,.,.,CASRYSSNQPQHF,TGTGCCAGCAGGTACAGCAGCAATCAGCCCCAGCATTTT
TRBV11-2,TRBJ1-5,.,TRBD1,CASSKGFDRAGGGDQPQHF,TGTGCCAGCAGCAAAGGATTCGACAGGGCAGGGGGAGGTGATCAGCCCCAGCATTTT
TRBV6-6,TRBJ2-5,.,.,CASLDLGGAGPQYF,TGTGCCAGCTTGGATCTAGGGGGTGCGGGGCCCCAGTACTTC
TRBV9,TRBJ2-3,.,TRBD2,CASSQLQRGPDTQYF,TGTGCCAGCAGCCAACTCCAGCGGGGGCCAGATACGCAGTATTTT
TRBV9,TRBJ2-6,.,.,CATPSSSGANVLTF,TGTGCCACCCCAAGTTCGTCTGGGGCCAACGTCCTGACTTTC
TRBV18,TRBJ2-7,.,TRBD2,CASSPGTSHEQYF,TGTGCCAGCTCACCAGGGACTAGTCACGAGCAGTACTTC
TRBV29-1,TRBJ2-6,once,TRBD1,CSVEVRDRASGANVLTF,TGCAGCGTTGAAGTTCGGGACAGAGCCTCTGGGGCCAACGTCCTGACTTTC
TRBV6-5,TRBJ2-2,.,TRBD1,CASSYVRGLGTGELFF,TGTGCCAGCAGTTACGTCAGGGGGCTCGGCACCGGGGAGCTGTTTTTT
TRBV7-9,TRBJ2-3,.,.,CASSRNRDFLSTDTQYF,TGTGCCAGCAGCCGGAACCGGGACTTTCTAAGCACAGATACGCAGTATTTT
TRBV6-1,TRBJ1-2,.,.,CASSEAGGYGYTF,TGTGCCAGCAGTGAAGCGGGCGGCTATGGCTACACCTTC
TRBV19,TRBJ2-1,.,TRBD2,CASSGSGRAYEQFF,TGTGCCAGTAGTGGTAGCGGGAGGGCCTATGAGCAGTTCTTC
TRBV28,TRBJ1-1,.,.,CATRVRGLSTEAFF,TGTGCCACAAGGGTTCGAGGTCTGAGCACTGAAGCTTTCTTT
TRBV30,TRBJ1-2,.,TRBD1,CASRNRGLWGYTF,TGTGCCTCCAGGAACAGGGGGCTGTGGGGCTACACCTTC
TRBV7-7,TRBJ2-3,.,.,CASSLRLAGGTQYF,TGTGCTAGCAGCCTCCGCCTGGCAGGCGGGACGCAGTATTTT
TRBV7-9,TRBJ2-5,.,.,CASSPSRSQETQYF,TGTGCCAGCAGCCCGAGCAGAAGCCAAGAGACCCAGTACTTC
TRBV6-1,TRBJ2-3,once,.,CASKDFARPDTQYF,TGTGCCAGCAAGGACTTCGCCCGGCCAGATACGCAGTATTTT
TRBV7-2,TRBJ1-1,.,.,CASSLGGRENTEAFF,TGTGCCAGCAGCTTAGGCGGCAGAGAGAACACTGAAGCTTTCTTT
TRBV7-2,TRBJ1-1,few,.,CASSLVARQNTEAFF,TGTGCCAGCAGCTTAGTGGCCAGGCAGAACACTGAAGCTTTCTTT
TRBV5-8,TRBJ1-5,.,TRBD1,CASSLRQGTWNQPQHF,TGTGCCAGCAGCTTGCGACAGGGAACTTGGAATCAGCCCCAGCATTTT
TRBV9,TRBJ2-1,.,TRBD2,CASSVREAGAYNEQFF,TGTGCCAGCAGCGTAAGGGAAGCGGGAGCTTACAATGAGCAGTTCTTC
TRBV29-1,TRBJ1-1,.,TRBD1,CSVVGGQGNTEAFF,TGCAGCGTTGTAGGTGGACAGGGGAACACTGAAGCTTTCTTT
TRBV9,TRBJ1-1,.,.,CASSVGGANTEAFF,TGTGCCAGCAGCGTAGGGGGAGCGAACACTGAAGCTTTCTTT
TRBV25-1,TRBJ2-3,.,.,CASSFLQGGGKYF,TGTGCCAGCAGTTTTCTACAAGGGGGGGGAAAGTATTTT
TRBV18,TRBJ2-7,.,TRBD1,CASSPESAGGYEQYF,TGTGCCAGCTCACCAGAGTCGGCAGGGGGCTACGAGCAGTACTTC
TRBV6-5,TRBJ2-7,.,.,CASSRDRISYEQYF,TGTGCCAGCAGCCGCGACAGGATCTCCTACGAGCAGTACTTC
TRBV15,TRBJ2-5,.,TRBD2,CATSREASGRSQQRETQYF,TGTGCCACCAGCAGAGAGGCTAGCGGGAGATCTCAGCAGAGAGAGACCCAGTACTTC
TRBV5-1,TRBJ1-1,.,TRBD1,CASSLDRGAGTEAFF,TGCGCCAGCAGCTTGGACAGGGGGGCGGGCACTGAAGCTTTCTTT